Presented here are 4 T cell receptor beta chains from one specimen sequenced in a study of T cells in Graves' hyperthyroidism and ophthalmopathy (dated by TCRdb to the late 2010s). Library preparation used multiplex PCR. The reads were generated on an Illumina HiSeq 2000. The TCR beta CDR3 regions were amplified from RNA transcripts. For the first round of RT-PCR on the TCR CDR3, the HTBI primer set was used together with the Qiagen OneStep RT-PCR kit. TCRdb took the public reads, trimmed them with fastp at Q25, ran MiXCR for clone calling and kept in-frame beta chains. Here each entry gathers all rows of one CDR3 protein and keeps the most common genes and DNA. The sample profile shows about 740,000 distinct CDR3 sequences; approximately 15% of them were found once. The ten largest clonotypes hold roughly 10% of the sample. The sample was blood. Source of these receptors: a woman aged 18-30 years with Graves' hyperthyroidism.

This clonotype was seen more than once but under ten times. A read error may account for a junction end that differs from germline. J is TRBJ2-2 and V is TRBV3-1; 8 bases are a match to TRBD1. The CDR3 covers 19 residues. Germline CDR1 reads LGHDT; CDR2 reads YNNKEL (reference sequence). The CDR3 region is CVSSQVYRAGQGYTGELFF. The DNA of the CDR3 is TGTGTCAGCAGCCAAGTTTATCGGGCTGGACAGGGTTACACCGGGGAGCTGTTTTTT.

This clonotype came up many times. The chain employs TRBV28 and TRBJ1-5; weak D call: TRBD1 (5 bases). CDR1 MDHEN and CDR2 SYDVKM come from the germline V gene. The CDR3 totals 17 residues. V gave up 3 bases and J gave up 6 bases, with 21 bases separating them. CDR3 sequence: CASSFQRLRGGFQPQHF. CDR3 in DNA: TGTGCCAGCAGTTTCCAACGGCTCCGGGGGGGTTTTCAGCCCCAGCATTTT.

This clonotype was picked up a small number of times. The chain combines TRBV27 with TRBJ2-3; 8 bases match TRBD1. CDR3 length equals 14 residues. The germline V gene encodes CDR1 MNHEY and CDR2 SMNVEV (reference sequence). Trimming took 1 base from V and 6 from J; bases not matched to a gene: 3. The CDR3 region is CASSLFRQGDTQYF. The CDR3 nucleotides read TGTGCCAGCAGTTTATTCCGACAGGGGGATACGCAGTATTTT.

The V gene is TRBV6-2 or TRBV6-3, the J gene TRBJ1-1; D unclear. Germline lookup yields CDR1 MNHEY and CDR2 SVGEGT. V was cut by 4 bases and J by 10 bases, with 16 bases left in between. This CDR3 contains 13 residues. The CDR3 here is CASSSLLAGGAFF. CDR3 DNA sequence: TGTGCCAGCAGTTCCCTTTTAGCAGGAGGAGCTTTCTTT.